A single sample is the source of the 10 T cell receptor beta chains below, sequenced in a study of CD8 T cells in ankylosing spondylitis. TCRdb recomputed calls from the 5' RACE reads with MiXCR, one row per CDR3 protein. The repertoire includes under 150,000 distinct CDR3 sequences, roughly 8.8% of them detected once, and 3% to 4% sits in the top ten. The material sequenced was blood, either unsorted or a sorted T cell fraction (not recorded which). The receptors were gathered from a male donor with ankylosing spondylitis or in good health (not recorded which).

This clonotype was observed many times. This chain joins TRBV5-1 and TRBJ2-7, with TRBD2 matching 10 bases. The CDR3 covers 15 residues. Trimming at V came to 4 bases and at J to 0 bases, leaving 4 bases not matched to a gene. The germline V gene has CDR1 SGHRS and CDR2 YFSETQ. The CDR3 region has the DNA TGCGCCAGCAGCCTCGCTAGCGGGAGCTCCTACGAGCAGTACTTC. Residues: CASSLASGSSYEQYF. The full variable domain, with the rest looked up from reference TRBV5-1 and TRBJ2-7, is KAGVTQTPRYLIKTRGQQVTLSCSPISGHRSVSWYQQTPGQGLQFLFEYFSETQRNKGNFPGRFSGRQFSNSRSEMNVSTLELGDSALYLCASSLASGSSYEQYFGPGTRLTVT.

At least ten counts were recorded for this clonotype. This chain links TRBV9 with TRBJ2-1; TRBD2 aligns across 11 bases. The CDR3 loop spans 15 amino acids. Per the germline V gene, CDR1 is SGDLS and CDR2 is YYNGEE. J lost 4 bases, V lost 3 bases, and 3 bases had no gene match. The CDR3: CASSAGTSGYNEQFF. The CDR3 DNA is TGTGCCAGCAGCGCCGGGACTAGCGGTTACAATGAGCAGTTCTTC.

This clonotype was observed a few times. The CDR3 DNA is TGTGCCAGCAGCCGGCGGGACAGGGGAGGGACTGAAGCTTTCTTT. Its protein is CASSRRDRGGTEAFF. This sequence joins TRBV3-1 and TRBJ1-1; 10 positions match TRBD1. The CDR3 contains 15 residues. CDR1 and CDR2 from the germline V gene are LGHDT and YNNKEL (reference sequence). The junction had 7 bases not matched to a gene; V was cut back by 4 bases and J by 5 bases.

This clonotype was seen repeatedly, ten times or more. J is TRBJ2-1 and V is TRBV4-3; TRBD2 matches 8 bases. The CDR3 is made up of 14 amino acids. From germline, CDR1 is LGHNA and CDR2 YSLEER. J was trimmed by 6 bases and V by 5 bases; bases with no gene match: 6. The CDR3 region is CASSRTSIANEQFF. CDR3 DNA: TGCGCCAGCAGCAGGACTAGCATCGCCAATGAGCAGTTCTTC.

Only a few counts were recorded for this clonotype. This chain joins TRBV20-1 and TRBJ2-4, with 11 bases lining up with TRBD1. Germline CDR1 is DFQATT and CDR2 is SNEGSKA (reference sequence). CDR3 length: 19 residues. Unmatched junction bases numbered 16, after V lost 0 bases and J lost 6 bases. CDR3 nucleotide sequence: TGCAGTGCTAGAGATGTCGGGACAGGGGGGTATTTTTCGGGAAACATTCAGTACTTC. This translates into CSARDVGTGGYFSGNIQYF.

This clonotype was found many times. The chain uses TRBV18 and TRBJ1-6; the D is unclear. CDR1 is KGHSH, CDR2 LQKENI, per germline. Trimming removed 3 bases at V and 9 bases at J, with 15 bases between. The CDR3 is 15 residues long. CDR3 sequence (DNA): TGTGCCAGCTCACCCCAGTCGACCACTGGTTCACCCCTCCACTTT. Translation gives CASSPQSTTGSPLHF.

This clonotype was seen at least ten times. The J gene is TRBJ1-3, the V gene TRBV6-1; D perhaps matches TRBD1 (6 bases). V was pared by 6 bases and J by 1 base, with 10 bases between. This CDR3 spans 14 amino acids. CDR1 and CDR2 (germline): MNHNS, SASEGT. CDR3 DNA sequence: TGTGCCAGCAGGATACAGGGTTCTGGAAACACCATATATTTT. Translated, it gives CASRIQGSGNTIYF.

V is TRBV21-1 and J is TRBJ2-7; the table's D call of TRBD1 was not tested on the DNA. TRBV21-1 is given as a pseudogene. This CDR3 spans 16 amino acids. The CDR3 region is CASSPLLTDRYYEQYF. The CDR3 DNA is TGTGCCAGCAGCCCATTGTTGACAGACCGGTACTACGAGCAGTACTTC.

V is TRBV4-1 and J is TRBJ2-7; the match to TRBD1 covers 12 bases. The CDR3 is made up of 15 amino acids. Losses at the gene ends were 6 bases for V and 3 bases for J; bases not matched to a gene: 6. Germline V gives CDR1 MGHRA, CDR2 YSYEKL. The CDR3: CASSAGTGGFYEQYF. Here the CDR3 DNA reads TGCGCCAGCAGTGCCGGGACAGGGGGCTTCTACGAGCAGTACTTC.

This clonotype has a handful of counts. The chain is built from TRBV29-1 and TRBJ2-7, with 8 bases fitting TRBD2. The germline CDR1 and CDR2 sequences are SQVTM and ANQGSEA. V lost 2 bases, J lost 1 base, and 1 base stayed unmatched. The length of the CDR3 is 13 residues. CDR3 residues: CSVEIAGSYEQYF. Here the CDR3 DNA reads TGCAGCGTTGAAATAGCGGGATCCTACGAGCAGTACTTC.